This T cell receptor beta chain was recovered during a study of blood T cell repertoires in COVID-19. On the study more broadly: Italy, Spain and the United States were the sources of the convalescent and acute COVID-19 samples. The cDNA or gDNA used as material had been derived from T cells, B-cell-depleted T cells, or PBMCs.

Authors' processing steps: Using reference gene primer amplification, nucleated cell counts were estimated. Assay: immunoSEQ multiplex PCR; the TCRdb copy retains only in-frame clones and omits some. V, J and clone size were drawn from that table, and D and trimming were deduced from the DNA. Here the sample spans about 130,000 clones, about 85% being singletons. This CDR3 is built from 17 residues. Germline assignment: CDR1 MNHNS and CDR2 SASEGT. Trimming pared 2 bases from V and 4 bases from J, leaving 20 bases between. The TCR originated in a man aged 65 to 85 with acute or convalescent COVID-19. This rearrangement joins TRBV6-1 to TRBJ1-1; a weak D match, TRBD1 (5 bases). Material for sequencing was peripheral blood. Written as DNA, the CDR3 is TGTGCCAGCAGTGAAAGGGGCAGGGTGAGCTCGGGCACTGAAGCTTTCTTT. Encoded protein: CASSERGRVSSGTEAFF.